These 10 T cell receptor beta chains were sequenced from one sample in a study of blood T cells in healthy people across ages. Primed by a sample-barcoded 5' primer and a J-beta primer mix, a second PCR proceeded for 7 to 11 cycles. TCRdb fed the 5' RACE reads into MiXCR, producing one record per CDR3 protein. The table shows some 1,800,000 distinct CDR3 sequences, with more than 35% occurring only once. Sequenced input: blood. Receptors originate from a human donor in good health.

The chain has TRBV11-3 and TRBJ1-1; D not certain. V lost 5 bases to trimming and J lost 1 base, with 17 bases between them. Germline CDR1 and CDR2: SGHNT and YENEEA. This CDR3 spans 16 amino acids. The CDR3 sequence: CASSARASDPNTEAFF. In nucleotides, the CDR3 is TGTGCCAGCAGCGCACGAGCCTCGGACCCGAACACTGAAGCTTTCTTT.

This rearrangement joins TRBV7-2 to TRBJ2-4; D unresolved. The CDR3 is made up of 12 amino acids. Germline V gives CDR1 SGHTA, CDR2 FQGNSA. With 1 base removed from V and 12 bases from J, the gap between germline ends came to 10 bases. CDR3 loop: CASSLGVGHQYF. CDR3 DNA sequence: TGTGCCAGCAGCTTAGGAGTCGGGCATCAGTACTTC.

The chain is built from TRBV29-1 and TRBJ2-3, with 7 positions matching TRBD2. Germline V gene data show CDR1 as SQVTM and CDR2 as ANQGSEA. CDR3 length equals 11 residues. The ends lost 3 bases at V and 11 bases at J; junction bases unmatched: 5. This chain's CDR3 is CSVERGGGQYF. CDR3 DNA: TGCAGCGTTGAGAGGGGCGGGGGGCAGTATTTT.

This clonotype was picked up a small number of times. The chain carries TRBV7-2 and TRBJ2-7; D unresolved. Per germline, CDR1 SGHTA and CDR2 FQGNSA. Trimming took 5 bases from V and 6 from J, leaving 17 bases between them. The CDR3 contains 14 residues. CDR3 DNA sequence: TGTGCCAGCAGCGGGTACGGCGGAATGGGCGAGCAGTACTTC. Its protein is CASSGYGGMGEQYF. Filled out from reference TRBV7-2 and TRBJ2-7, the complete variable domain reads GAGVSQSPSNKVTEKGKDVELRCDPISGHTALYWYRQSLGQGLEFLIYFQGNSAPDKSGLPSDRFSAERTGGSVSTLTIQRTQQEDSAVYLCASSGYGGMGEQYFGPGTRLTVT.

The chain links TRBV20-1 to TRBJ2-7; 10 positions match TRBD2. The CDR3 runs 14 residues. The germline V gene encodes CDR1 DFQATT and CDR2 SNEGSKA (reference sequence). The J segment lost 3 bases and the V segment lost 0 bases, leaving 2 bases of the junction unmatched. The CDR3 sequence: CSARDTSGDYEQYF. The CDR3 DNA sequence: TGCAGTGCTAGAGATACTAGCGGGGACTACGAGCAGTACTTC.

Concerning this clonotype: This may be a read error: a much more frequent sequence differs by one nucleotide. The V and J genes are TRBV6-6 and TRBJ2-7; D call uncertain. Germline CDR1 reads MNHNY; CDR2 reads SVGAGI (reference sequence). The CDR3 has 12 amino acids. CDR3 loop: CAGSRPGYEQYF. The CDR3 DNA reads TGTGCCGGCAGTCGCCCCGGGTACGAGCAGTACTTC.

This chain uses TRBV20-1 with TRBJ1-2, with 9 positions matching TRBD1. CDR3 length: 13 residues. Germline V gene data show CDR1 as DFQATT and CDR2 as SNEGSKA (reference sequence). Trimming at V came to 6 bases and at J to 5 bases, leaving 7 bases not matched to a gene. The CDR3 is CSARDRVYYGYTF. The CDR3 DNA sequence: TGCAGTGCCAGGGACAGGGTTTATTATGGCTACACCTTC.

The chain couples TRBV19 to TRBJ2-3; tentative D call: TRBD2 (6 bases). The CDR3 is 13 residues long. Germline V gene lookup returns CDR1 LNHDA and CDR2 SQIVND (reference sequence). Trimming left V 10 bases short and J 9 bases short, with 20 bases between. CDR3 bases: TGTGCCACCCGACGGGATGGAGGGATCACGCAGTATTTT. Protein sequence: CATRRDGGITQYF. The entire variable domain, with the rest obtained from reference TRBV19 and TRBJ2-3, is as follows: DGGITQSPKYLFRKEGQNVTLSCEQNLNHDAMYWYRQDPGQGLRLIYYSQIVNDFQKGDIAEGYSVSREKKESFPLTVTSAQKNPTAFYLCATRRDGGITQYFGPGTRLTVL.

The chain joins TRBV10-3 to TRBJ1-5; no clear D gene. The CDR3 has 13 amino acids. V was pared by 3 bases and J by 6 bases, with 9 bases between. The germline V gene has CDR1 ENHRY and CDR2 SYGVKD. The CDR3 here is CAISEGIGQPQHF. The CDR3 DNA reads as TGTGCCATCAGTGAAGGTATAGGTCAGCCCCAGCATTTT.

This clonotype appeared a few times. The chain recombines TRBV9 with TRBJ2-3, with 10 bases lining up with TRBD2. Germline CDR1 SGDLS, CDR2 YYNGEE. Trimming took 3 bases from V and 2 from J; bases not matched to a gene: 6. This CDR3 region has 16 residues. In nucleotides, the CDR3 is TGTGCCAGCAGCGCCGGACTAGCGGTGACCACAGATACGCAGTATTTT. Translating gives CASSAGLAVTTDTQYF.